The clone carrying this T cell receptor beta chain has more than one count but fewer than ten. Its target is unknown. The data were taken from a study of blood T cells in healthy people across ages. Overall study findings and caveats: The study found more naive CD4+ cells and higher diversity in long-lived than aged donors. Measured against age, TCR beta diversity per million T cells decreased in a roughly linear manner.

Trimming pared 2 bases from V and 3 bases from J, leaving 9 bases between. This CDR3 has 14 amino acids. The germline V gene has CDR1 SGDLS and CDR2 YYNGEE. Together with a sample-barcoded 5' primer, a J-beta primer mix was included in a second PCR lasting about 6 to 11 cycles. The template-switch adaptor was a 5' adaptor with 12 random nucleotides. It tagged each cDNA molecule. TCRdb reanalysed the 5' RACE reads using MiXCR and keeps one entry per CDR3 protein. Altogether 1.6 million or so distinct CDR3 sequences are present, about 32% being singletons, with the ten largest covering over 9%. The total RNA that was extracted per sample amounted to at least 5 micrograms.

This clonotype was sampled from a woman aged 25 to 39 in good health. This chain joins TRBV9 and TRBJ2-1, with D uncertain. Sequenced input: blood. CDR3 loop: CASSVTVYYNEQFF. For the CDR3, the DNA is TGTGCCAGCAGCGTTACGGTCTACTACAATGAGCAGTTCTTC.